This T cell receptor beta chain was identified during a study of post-analysis software for immune sequencing data. Overall study results and limits: Among roughly 5 TRBV segments more frequent in patients than controls were TRBV5-6, TRBV5-1 and TRBV20-1.

As for this clonotype: No antigen is known for it.

Germline CDR1 LGHDT, CDR2 YNNKEL (reference sequence). Trimming pared 0 bases from V and 2 bases from J, leaving 8 bases between. The CDR3 is 14 amino acids. TCR beta cDNA libraries included unique molecular identifiers. TCRdb passed the PCR reads through MiXCR, listing each CDR3 protein once. The data hold hundreds of thousands of distinct CDR3 sequences, with approximately 59% observed a single time. The chain recombines TRBV3-1 with TRBJ2-7; the D gene is possibly TRBD1 (5 bases). The sequence was obtained from a girl aged 2 to 10 with multiple sclerosis. The material sequenced was blood. In DNA form, the CDR3 reads TGTGCCAGCAGCCAAGAAGGGGTTGCCTACGAGCAGTACTTC. As protein: CASSQEGVAYEQYF.